The entry below gives a single TCR beta chain sequence along with its context. The sample is drawn from a study of quantifying T cell responses using KT2 cells. Turning to the study itself: cDNA was made from DNase-treated RNA using alpha and beta constant primers.

J gave up 7 bases and V 2 bases, and 0 bases lay outside the gene matches. CDR1 is SGHRS and CDR2 is YFSETQ in the germline V gene. The CDR3 is made up of 13 amino acids. The cDNA 3' end received a ligated oligonucleotide with a UMI. First-round PCR used about 4 cycles and beta primers RC1.1 and RC1.2 covering TRBC1 and TRBC2. TCRdb recomputed calls from the UMI-ligation and nested PCR reads with MiXCR, one row per CDR3 protein. Of 40,000 to 50,000 distinct CDR3 sequences listed, approximately 15% are singletons. This chain uses TRBV5-1 with TRBJ2-1; 10 bases line up with TRBD2. Sequenced input: PBMCs spiked with cells of the T cell clone KT2. This receptor was taken from a human donor. CDR3: CASSLLAGNEQFF. The CDR3 nucleotides are TGCGCCAGCAGCTTACTAGCGGGGAATGAGCAGTTCTTC.